The sample holds a few counts of the clone carrying this T cell receptor (beta chain). J lost 7 bases, V lost 5 bases, and 14 bases had no gene match. Germline CDR1 and CDR2: SGHRS and YFSETQ. This CDR3 has 15 residues. TCR beta CDR3 region amplification was performed from RNA transcripts. A first-round RT-PCR of the TCR CDR3 used the HTBI primer set. TCRdb re-called the multiplex PCR reads through MiXCR, storing one row per CDR3 protein. The sample records some 620,000 distinct CDR3 sequences, about a sixth being singletons. The data are from a study of T cells in Graves' hyperthyroidism and ophthalmopathy.

The sequence was obtained from a woman aged 30 to 39 with Graves' hyperthyroidism. The chain joins TRBV5-1 to TRBJ1-2, with 7 bases lining up with TRBD1. The specimen was blood. The CDR3 DNA reads as TGCGCCAGCAGAGCGACAGGGTACGTCTATTCTGGCTACACCTTC. Protein: CASRATGYVYSGYTF.